This T cell receptor beta chain was recovered during a study of OX40 agonist ivuxolimab in advanced cancers. Looking at the study overall: Each dose-escalation patient presented with hepatocellular carcinoma, melanoma, renal cell or head and neck cancer. Aged about 23 to 80 with a mean of 60 years, they were around 85% male.

Study-wide results and caveats: The mean number of expanded clones was higher in CD8+ T cells than in CD4+.

Patients with a history of autoimmune disease or on systemic immunosuppression were excluded. A word on this clone: What it binds is unknown.

Repertoires were generated with immunoSEQ multiplex PCR, while TCRdb's copy carries only in-frame clones and drops some. The repertoire includes roughly 93,000 clones, approximately 90% of them detected once, and around 0.51% sits in the top ten. The CDR3 contains 13 residues. Germline V gene data show CDR1 as SNHLY and CDR2 as FYNNEI. Trimming pared 1 base from V and 15 bases from J, leaving 16 bases between. This receptor was identified in an adult with an advanced solid tumor such as melanoma, head and neck, liver or kidney cancer. The source was CD4+ or CD8+ T cells sorted from blood, collected in a trial of the OX40 agonist ivuxolimab. The chain links TRBV2 to TRBJ2-4; TRBD1 is a possible D gene (5 bases). DNA for the CDR3: TGTGCCAGCAGTGAAGGACAGACCGTACCAAGGTACTTC. Translated: CASSEGQTVPRYF.